This TCR beta chain is from a study of T-cell reconstitution after alpha-beta-depleted transplantation in children. Study results and caveats: Where alpha-beta T cells came from about two months after transplant was reportedly several hundred expanded graft clones.

Germline CDR1 is SGHAT and CDR2 is FQDESV (reference sequence). V was pared by 4 bases and J by 2 bases, with 10 bases of the junction left unmatched. The CDR3 runs 19 residues. This clonotype occurred many times. Its antigen is unknown. During its preparation, the TCRbeta library received unique molecular identifiers. TCRdb re-analysed the PCR reads in MiXCR, keeping a single row per CDR3 protein. The table lists about 97,000 distinct CDR3 sequences, approximately 8% of them singletons. The source is a boy between 2 and 10 years old with acute lymphoblastic leukemia, due to receive a stem cell transplant. The specimen comprised PBMCs, sampled before TCRalphabeta/CD19-depleted stem cell transplant. The genes are TRBV11-1 and TRBJ2-1, with TRBD2 matching 14 bases. The CDR3 protein is CASSWTGTSGGSAYNEQFF. The CDR3 coding sequence is TGTGCCAGCAGCTGGACGGGGACTAGCGGGGGCTCCGCCTACAATGAGCAGTTCTTC.